Here is one T cell receptor (beta chain) with its context. Recent vaccinations or acute infections were absent in the healthy HIV-negative adult donors. Adults of Caucasian background living in Nashville, Tennessee made up all donors. As handled by the study authors: Filtering of immunoSEQ junctional sequences could not match full-length read filtering. Generated by immunoSEQ multiplex PCR, the TCRdb table keeps only in-frame clones and is missing some. V, J and clone size were drawn from that table, and D and trimming were deduced from the DNA. The table has some 2.1 million clones, 85% to 95% seen once. These data originate in a study of shared clonotypes between healthy human individuals. Study in general: Donor composition was two women and a few men, aged 18 to 49.

V was trimmed by 0 bases and J by 4 bases, leaving 13 bases between them. The CDR3 totals 16 residues. The germline CDR1 and CDR2 sequences are SGHRS and YFSETQ. This clonotype originated in a man between 18 and 29 years old in good health. The specimen sequenced was naive CD4+ T cells sorted from blood. Subset here: CD45RA+ positively selected. The rearrangement links TRBV5-1 to TRBJ2-2; the D is unclear. The CDR3 loop reads CASSLEGFRSTGELFF. CDR3 bases: TGCGCCAGCAGCTTGGAAGGTTTTCGGAGCACCGGGGAGCTGTTTTTT.